Listed below are T cell receptor beta chains from one sample, sequenced in a study of spatial heterogeneity in lung cancer. MiXCR, applied by TCRdb to the 5' RACE reads, yields one record per CDR3 protein. The profile shows some 30,000 distinct CDR3 sequences, approximately 5.1% of them singletons. The sequenced sample was PBMCs, obtained at follow-up. The receptors derive from a female donor with early-stage non-small cell lung cancer. CDR3s leave out the opening cysteine and the closing phenylalanine or tryptophan.

J gene: TRBJ2-7; V gene: TRBV7-2; CDR3 protein: ASSVGTASSYEQY
J gene: TRBJ2-7; V gene: TRBV2; CDR3 protein: ASSELRDRGYEQY
J gene: TRBJ2-7; V gene: TRBV29-1; CDR3 protein: SVVEPGLVEQY
J gene: TRBJ2-3; V gene: TRBV3-1; CDR3 protein: ASSPGPDTQY
J gene: TRBJ2-1; V gene: TRBV7-8; CDR3 protein: ASSPEPGLSKNEQF
J gene: TRBJ2-1; V gene: TRBV4-2; CDR3 protein: ASSHGGWDNEQF
J gene: TRBJ1-6; V gene: TRBV20-1; CDR3 protein: SASNLYNSPLH
J gene: TRBJ2-3; V gene: TRBV5-5; CDR3 protein: ASSAEWGADTQY
J gene: TRBJ1-1; V gene: TRBV28; CDR3 protein: ASSLGTVTNTEAF
J gene: TRBJ2-3; V gene: TRBV6-2/TRBV6-3; CDR3 protein: ASSYSRLAGDTQY
J gene: TRBJ1-1; V gene: TRBV20-1; CDR3 protein: SASVGGRGTEAF
J gene: TRBJ1-2; V gene: TRBV6-2/TRBV6-3; CDR3 protein: ASNYGTGDRYGYT
J gene: TRBJ1-4; V gene: TRBV20-1; CDR3 protein: SARDRQGLDEKLF
J gene: TRBJ1-5; V gene: TRBV6-2/TRBV6-3; CDR3 protein: ASSYEDGSLFNQPQH
J gene: TRBJ2-5; V gene: TRBV28; CDR3 protein: ASSLSGPGAQY
J gene: TRBJ2-7; V gene: TRBV6-1; CDR3 protein: ASSVRYYEQY
J gene: TRBJ2-2; V gene: TRBV7-9; CDR3 protein: ASGGGQGRNTGELF
J gene: TRBJ2-7; V gene: TRBV11-2; CDR3 protein: ASSLEGTSFYEQY
J gene: TRBJ2-5; V gene: TRBV20-1; CDR3 protein: SAGTGGKQETQY
J gene: TRBJ2-7; V gene: TRBV28; CDR3 protein: ASSPPGQGGREQY
J gene: TRBJ2-3; V gene: TRBV20-1; CDR3 protein: SARLTGGRTDTQY
J gene: TRBJ2-3; V gene: TRBV6-5; CDR3 protein: ASSSGGRGTDTQY
J gene: TRBJ2-3; V gene: TRBV9; CDR3 protein: ASSPNVVPPTDGTQY
J gene: TRBJ1-2; V gene: TRBV6-5; CDR3 protein: ASSARDRGYGYT
J gene: TRBJ1-5; V gene: TRBV6-1; CDR3 protein: ASSEGGPLTQH
J gene: TRBJ2-1; V gene: TRBV18; CDR3 protein: ASSPKREGSYNEQF
J gene: TRBJ2-1; V gene: TRBV7-9; CDR3 protein: ASSLSPSGNEQF
J gene: TRBJ2-1; V gene: TRBV29-1; CDR3 protein: SVAPLTGHSYNEQF
J gene: TRBJ2-5; V gene: TRBV7-2; CDR3 protein: ASSTDPWGRQETQY
J gene: TRBJ2-7; V gene: TRBV20-1; CDR3 protein: SARGGAGVGYEQY
J gene: TRBJ2-3; V gene: TRBV6-1; CDR3 protein: ASSELLGLRTDTQY
J gene: TRBJ2-3; V gene: TRBV20-1; CDR3 protein: SARGTSGLTDTQY
J gene: TRBJ2-5; V gene: TRBV6-6; CDR3 protein: ASSAELQYQETQY
J gene: TRBJ2-5; V gene: TRBV7-9; CDR3 protein: ASSLGVQETQY
J gene: TRBJ2-5; V gene: TRBV29-1; CDR3 protein: SVRTSGQETQY
J gene: TRBJ1-2; V gene: TRBV12-3/TRBV12-4; CDR3 protein: ASSLGSGYT
J gene: TRBJ2-1; V gene: TRBV7-8; CDR3 protein: ASSPPLAGRGNEQF
J gene: TRBJ1-1; V gene: TRBV14; CDR3 protein: ASSQVRISGNTEAF
J gene: TRBJ2-1; V gene: TRBV9; CDR3 protein: ASSPGGRGIEQF
J gene: TRBJ2-5; V gene: TRBV29-1; CDR3 protein: SVEDGTGRQETQY
J gene: TRBJ2-3; V gene: TRBV3-1; CDR3 protein: ASSQDLSGGSDTQY
J gene: TRBJ2-2; V gene: TRBV3-1; CDR3 protein: ASSPLAGGLTGELF